This TCR beta chain was found in a study of blood T cell repertoires in COVID-19. Study-level background: Samples came from the United States, Italy and Spain, spanning acute and convalescent COVID-19. From T cells, B-cell-depleted T cells, or PBMCs came the material, which was cDNA or gDNA.

Using immunoSEQ multiplex PCR, the repertoire was profiled, and TCRdb retains in-frame clones only, with some absent. Of more than 250,000 clones detected, more than 70% appear once; the ten largest clones hold 5% to 7%. The CDR3 totals 17 residues. CDR1 is KGHDR and CDR2 is SFDVKD in the germline V gene. Losses at the gene ends were 3 bases for V and 1 base for J; bases not matched to a gene: 10. The chain is built from TRBV24-1 and TRBJ1-1; 7 nucleotides align to TRBD1. Specimen: peripheral blood. The sequence derives from a man between 18 and 35 years old who had recovered from COVID-19. CDR3: CATSDLRQGQGNTEAFF. The CDR3 region has the DNA TGTGCCACCAGTGATCTACGACAGGGCCAGGGGAACACTGAAGCTTTCTTT.